This T cell receptor beta chain was documented in a study of blood T cells in healthy people across ages. CDR1 is SGHDN, CDR2 FVKESK, per germline. The V gene lost 0 bases and the J gene lost 6 bases, with 12 bases spanning the gap. This CDR3 contains 15 residues. Samples each had at least 5.5 micrograms of total RNA extracted. For the second PCR, which ran for about 7 to 11 cycles, a sample-barcoded 5' primer and a J-beta primer mix were used. TCRdb fed the 5' RACE reads into MiXCR, producing one record per CDR3 protein. The sample gives 1.5 million to 2 million distinct CDR3 sequences, over 25% of which show up once; roughly 8% is in the top ten.

The sequence derives from a woman between 25 and 40 years old in good health. Input material: blood. The V gene is TRBV14, the J gene TRBJ2-1; possible D gene TRBD2, 6 bases. The CDR3 DNA is TGTGCCAGCAGCCAAGATAGGCTAGCGACCAATGAGCAGTTCTTC. Residues: CASSQDRLATNEQFF.